A selection of T cell receptor beta chains follows, all from one sample in a study of shared clonotypes between healthy human individuals. Clones were sequenced by immunoSEQ multiplex PCR, and TCRdb holds only the in-frame ones, with some missing. The sample yields a few million clones, approximately 93% seen once. The sequenced sample was naive CD4+ T cells from PBMCs. The receptor source for this set is a man younger than 35 in good health. Some clones in this sample may be carry-over from other donors' samples. Each CDR3 is given with its conserved first and last residue. Each record gives: CDR3 length, J gene, clone size, V gene, D gene, CDR3 DNA, CDR3 protein. D genes are given only for firm matches. Size values are once, few and many counts, or a class for expanded clones, and some rows have none.

16 TRBJ2-1 - TRBV5-1 - TGCGCCAGCAGCTGGATAGCGACAACTCCCCACAATGAGCAGTTCTTC CASSWIATTPHNEQFF
14 TRBJ2-7 - TRBV28 - TGTGCCAGCACCCCCGACCGAAGCTCCTACGAGCAGTACTTC CASTPDRSSYEQYF
14 TRBJ2-2 - TRBV29-1 - TGCAGCGTCGTCGGAGCCGCGAACACCGGGGAGCTGTTTTTT CSVVGAANTGELFF
14 TRBJ1-4 - TRBV28 TRBD1 TGTGCCAGCAGCGGGTCGAGGACAGGGGCCCGGCTGTTTTTT CASSGSRTGARLFF
14 TRBJ2-1 - TRBV2 TRBD2 TGTGCCACTAGAAGGCTAGCGGCGTACAATGAGCAGTTCTTC CATRRLAAYNEQFF
14 TRBJ1-1 - TRBV5-1 - TGCGCCAGCAGCTCAGGGGAGGTTGACACTGAAGCTTTCTTT CASSSGEVDTEAFF
13 TRBJ2-7 - TRBV7-3 - TGTGCCAGCAGCAGGCCAGGAGGGTACGAGCAGTACTTC CASSRPGGYEQYF
13 TRBJ1-1 - TRBV10-3 - TGTGCCATCAGTGAGGCAGGGAACACTGAAGCTTTCTTT CAISEAGNTEAFF
14 TRBJ1-5 - TRBV25-1 - TGTGCCAGCAGTGAACGGGGTCTAGGTCAGCCCCAGCATTTT CASSERGLGQPQHF
20 TRBJ1-2 - TRBV21-1 - TGTGCCAGCAGCAAAGGAGCGGGACAGGCCACGGCATCGAGAACTAGTGGCTACACCTTC CASSKGAGQATASRTSGYTF
15 TRBJ2-3 once TRBV4-1 TRBD2 TGCGCCAGCAGCCAGAGCGGGAGCGGGACAGATACGCAGTATTTT CASSQSGSGTDTQYF
15 TRBJ1-3 - TRBV15 - TGTGCCACCAGCAGAGAACAGGGTTCTGGAAACACCATATATTTT CATSREQGSGNTIYF
15 TRBJ2-2 - TRBV7-3 - TGTGCCAGCAGCTTCCAGTTACAGCCGACCGGGGAGCTGTTTTTT CASSFQLQPTGELFF
17 TRBJ2-5 - TRBV7-9 TRBD1 TGTGCCAGCAGCTTACCTCAGACAGGGGCGGTAAAAGAGACCCAGTACTTC CASSLPQTGAVKETQYF
16 TRBJ2-7 - TRBV28 TRBD1 TGTGCCAGCAGTTCCGCCGGGACAGGGGGGTTCGACGAGCAGTACTTC CASSSAGTGGFDEQYF
13 TRBJ1-2 - TRBV28 - TGTGCCAGCAGTTTTGGGGGTAACTATGGCTACACCTTC CASSFGGNYGYTF
16 TRBJ2-7 - TRBV11-2 TRBD1 TGTGCCAGCAGCCGATCCGGGACAGGGAACACCTACGAGCAGTACTTC CASSRSGTGNTYEQYF
13 TRBJ2-7 - TRBV5-1 - TGCGCCAGCAGCCCGGACGGAATGGATGAGCAGTACTTC CASSPDGMDEQYF
14 TRBJ2-7 - TRBV6-6 TRBD2 TGTGCCAGCACCTCGGGGGGGTTGAGAGACGAGCAGTACTTC CASTSGGLRDEQYF
11 TRBJ1-1 - TRBV2 - TGTGCCAGTCAGGTGAACACTGAAGCTTTCTTT CASQVNTEAFF
15 TRBJ2-1 - TRBV9 - TGTGCCAGCAGCGAGGGACTTAGCTCCTACAATGAGCAGTTCTTC CASSEGLSSYNEQFF
13 TRBJ1-2 once TRBV30 TRBD1 TGTGCCTTGACAGGGGGCTCTTACTATGGCTACACCTTC CALTGGSYYGYTF
15 TRBJ2-1 - TRBV5-1 - TGCGCCAGCAGCCTGGGCGGCGGGACTTACAATGAGCAGTTCTTC CASSLGGGTYNEQFF
17 TRBJ2-7 - TRBV9 TRBD2 TGTGCCAGCAGCGTAGATAATATCGGGGGGTTTGAGGACGAGCAGTACTTC CASSVDNIGGFEDEQYF
15 TRBJ2-1 - TRBV5-1 - TGCGCCAGCAGCGCTGAGGAGGCCTCCTACAATGAGCAGTTCTTC CASSAEEASYNEQFF
14 TRBJ2-5 once TRBV7-9 TRBD2 TGTGCCAGCAGCCTGGTAGCGGGAGAAGAGACCCAGTACTTC CASSLVAGEETQYF
13 TRBJ1-2 - TRBV28 - TGTGCCAGCAGTTTCATAAGGGCTTATGGCTACACCTTC CASSFIRAYGYTF
15 TRBJ1-2 - TRBV7-9 - TGTGCCAGCAGCTTAGAGGGGCCGGGTTATGGTGGCTACACCTTC CASSLEGPGYGGYTF
13 TRBJ1-2 - TRBV7-9 - TGTGCCAGCAGCTTGATACCGAATATTGGCTACACCTTC CASSLIPNIGYTF
13 TRBJ2-7 - TRBV7-8 TRBD2 TGTGCCAGCAGCTTGCTAGCGGGAGACGAGCAGTACTTC CASSLLAGDEQYF
14 TRBJ1-2 - TRBV6-6 - TGTGCCAGCAGTTACCGGGGTCTCGACTATGGCTACACCTTC CASSYRGLDYGYTF
16 TRBJ2-4 once TRBV7-2 - TGTGCCAGCAGCTTTTCAGTCGTTCTAGCCAAAAACATTCAGTACTTC CASSFSVVLAKNIQYF
15 TRBJ2-7 - TRBV28 - TGTGCCAGCAGTTTCCCTCTAGCTCACTCCTACGAGCAGTACTTC CASSFPLAHSYEQYF
13 TRBJ2-5 - TRBV6-5 - TGTGCCAGCAGTTACGCGGGGAAAGAGACCCAGTACTTC CASSYAGKETQYF
15 TRBJ2-3 - TRBV5-4 TRBD2 TGTGCCAGCAGCTCGGGACTAGCGGGAGATTATACGCAGTATTTT CASSSGLAGDYTQYF
13 TRBJ2-5 - TRBV5-4 - TGTGCCAGCAGCGGCGAGGCGAGAGAGACCCAGTACTTC CASSGEARETQYF
14 TRBJ1-2 - TRBV5-4 - TGTGCCAGCCGAATTGAGGGGGGCAACTATGGCTACACCTTC CASRIEGGNYGYTF
16 TRBJ2-6 once TRBV6-1 - TGTGCCAGCAGTGCCGCTTCCCGGCCTGGGGCCAACGTCCTGACTTTC CASSAASRPGANVLTF
14 TRBJ2-7 - TRBV9 TRBD1 TGTGCCAGCAGCCCGAGGACAGGGGGAAACGAGCAGTACTTC CASSPRTGGNEQYF
14 TRBJ2-7 - TRBV7-2 - TGTGCCAGCAGCGTACTAGAGGGTGAGTACGAGCAGTACTTC CASSVLEGEYEQYF
15 TRBJ2-1 - TRBV7-9 TRBD1 TGTGCCAGCAGCGTGCCGGGACAGACTCCTAATGAGCAGTTCTTC CASSVPGQTPNEQFF
15 TRBJ2-7 - TRBV11-3 - TGTGCCAGCAGCTTAGGGGGGAGCAGCTCCTACGAGCAGTACTTC CASSLGGSSSYEQYF
15 TRBJ2-7 - TRBV5-1 - TGCGCCAGCAGCTTGGGGCTAGCCGTGACGGGCGAGCAGTACTTC CASSLGLAVTGEQYF
14 TRBJ2-5 - TRBV5-1 - TGCGCCAGCAGCTTGGTCAGCGCCCAGGGGACCCAGTACTTC CASSLVSAQGTQYF
18 TRBJ1-1 - TRBV18 - TGTGCCAGCTCACCTCGAAGTGGCGGGGGCTCCACGGGGGTTGAAGCTTTCTTT CASSPRSGGGSTGVEAFF
24 TRBJ2-1 - TRBV12-5 - TGTGCTAGTGGTTTGGTAGGGAGGTCCCATCCGGCCGCACAAAGGAATAACCTCTACAATGAGCAGTTCTTC CASGLVGRSHPAAQRNNLYNEQFF
18 TRBJ2-7 - TRBV5-1 TRBD1 TGCGCCAGCAGCTTCCAACCCCGGACGGACAGGGGGCAGCACGAGCAGTACTTC CASSFQPRTDRGQHEQYF
16 TRBJ1-2 - TRBV7-2 - TGTGCCAGCAGCCCCTCCGGGCCGCGAATATACTATGGCTACACCTTC CASSPSGPRIYYGYTF
18 TRBJ2-4 - TRBV5-6 - TGTGCCAGCAGCTTAGGGCCGAAGAGAACAGAAGCCAAAAACATTCAGTACTTC CASSLGPKRTEAKNIQYF
17 TRBJ2-4 - TRBV11-2 - TGTGCCAGCAGCCCCCGGGGGTCGGGTGGGGCCAAAAACATTCAGTACTTC CASSPRGSGGAKNIQYF
13 TRBJ1-1 once TRBV27 TRBD1 TGTGCCAGCAGTTTTCCTGGACAGGGAGAAGCTTTCTTT CASSFPGQGEAFF
15 TRBJ2-2 - TRBV2 TRBD2 TGTGCCAGCAGTGAAGCTGGGGGGGGGACCGGGGAGCTGTTTTTT CASSEAGGGTGELFF
14 TRBJ2-1 - TRBV5-1 - TGCGCCAGCAGCATGACGGGCAGGGACAATGAGCAGTTCTTC CASSMTGRDNEQFF
15 TRBJ2-7 - TRBV4-2 - TGTGCCAGCAGCCAAGATGGAGCAGGTTCCTACGAGCAGTACTTC CASSQDGAGSYEQYF